This T cell receptor (beta chain) stems from a study of T cells in Graves' hyperthyroidism and ophthalmopathy (dated by TCRdb to between 2017 and 2020). Background on the whole study: Peripheral blood samples were taken at the time of initial diagnosis, prior to any treatment. TCR V-J signatures able to tell the groups apart were searched for in a discovery cohort of 95 or so patients, of whom under 45 had Graves' ophthalmopathy and about 55 had stable Graves' hyperthyroidism. For training and testing, the approximately 97 patients in the discovery cohort were randomly divided in a 7:3 ratio. After blood sampling, hyperthyroidism patients were treated with methimazole at a starting dose of 30 mg daily, and ophthalmopathy patients were treated with high-dose intravenous methylprednisolone. The study also compared thyroid tissue and blood T-cell repertoires from more than 5 Graves' hyperthyroidism patients. The paper reports TCR Vbeta CDR3 sequencing of 140 or so peripheral blood samples: around 41 ophthalmopathy, under 80 hyperthyroidism and around 17 progressor patients. Prospective prediction of ophthalmopathy was tested in an independent validation cohort consisting of some 19 hyperthyroidism patients and around 17 patients who later progressed to ophthalmopathy.

The TCR beta CDR3 regions were amplified from RNA transcripts. For the first round of RT-PCR on the TCR CDR3, the HTBI primer set was used together with the Qiagen OneStep RT-PCR kit. Libraries were constructed in a second round of multiplex PCR, after which size selection and purification were carried out. Libraries were sequenced paired-end with 100 bp reads on an Illumina HiSeq2000. The authors' pipeline ran thus. SOAPnuke was used to process the raw data, throwing out any read that contained adapters or uncalled bases, had a mean Phred below 15, or lacked an exact constant-primer or identifier match. High-quality paired reads were merged using COPE v1.2.5, and each unique nucleotide sequence was defined as a clonotype. Clonotypes were aligned to IMGT TRBV, TRBD and TRBJ reference segments using MiTCR v1.1. The analysis included only V-J combinations with a frequency above 0.0001, which together covered about 99% of the repertoires. A TCS score was defined as the ratio of F50 (clonal expansion) to E x V (chaos), with BLOSUM62-based TCRdist applied between CDR3 peptides within each V-J. Welch's t-statistics and random forest reduced around 510 V-J features to under 15, which were used in a naive Bayes classifier (R e1071). Through fastp at Q25 and MiXCR, TCRdb rebuilt clones from the public reads, retaining in-frame beta chains. Identical CDR3 protein sequences are pooled into one entry, listed with their most common genes and DNA. The V and J calls were determined by TCRdb, not by the authors. The sample yields about 420,000 distinct CDR3 sequences; about a sixth were counted once. 13% to 15% of the sample belongs to the ten largest clones.

Study-wide findings and limitations: A model built on a 13 V-J signature distinguished ophthalmopathy from stable hyperthyroidism, reaching around 87% sensitivity and under 84% specificity in cross-validation and 80%/75% in testing. Most expanded thyroid clonotypes (frequency above 0.001) were also detected in blood, suggesting blood repertoires may reflect thyroid immune responses. During validation, the model predicted progression to ophthalmopathy a median of roughly six months ahead of onset, with roughly 65% sensitivity and around 72% specificity. No statistical method was used to fix the sample size in advance, and group allocation was not hidden from the investigators.

Note on this clonotype: No antigen is known for it. No qualities accompany the bases; no much larger clone lies one base away.

A patient counted as having stable Graves' hyperthyroidism if no progression to ophthalmopathy occurred over 18 months of follow-up. Hyperthyroidism patients were newly diagnosed, had a disease duration of under 2 months, and were aged 18 to 65 years. Any patient with an uncontrolled infection, another autoimmune disease, pregnancy or lactation was excluded. Clinical symptoms, serum thyroxine and TRAb, thyroid ultrasound, and orbital computed tomography formed the basis for the diagnoses. PBMCs were isolated from more than 8 ml of fresh peripheral blood by Ficoll-Paque density gradient centrifugation. Total RNA was extracted with Trizol reagent, and quality was checked on an Agilent 2100 Bioanalyzer. Looking up the germline V gene yields CDR1 ENHRY and CDR2 SYGVKD. CDR3 length: 12 amino acids, cysteine to phenylalanine. Here the CDR3 DNA is all that survives: 36 bases in frame from base 1. V sheds 8 bases and J sheds 0 bases, leaving 8 bases between their ends.

This clonotype was obtained from a woman aged 18-29 years with Graves' hyperthyroidism. This chain joins TRBV10-3 to TRBJ2-7; TRBD2 might be the D gene, on 6 matching bases. The source material was blood. For the CDR3, the sequence is CAIRGDSYEQYF. The sequenced DNA: TGTGCCATCCGCGGGGACTCCTACGAGCAGTACTTC.